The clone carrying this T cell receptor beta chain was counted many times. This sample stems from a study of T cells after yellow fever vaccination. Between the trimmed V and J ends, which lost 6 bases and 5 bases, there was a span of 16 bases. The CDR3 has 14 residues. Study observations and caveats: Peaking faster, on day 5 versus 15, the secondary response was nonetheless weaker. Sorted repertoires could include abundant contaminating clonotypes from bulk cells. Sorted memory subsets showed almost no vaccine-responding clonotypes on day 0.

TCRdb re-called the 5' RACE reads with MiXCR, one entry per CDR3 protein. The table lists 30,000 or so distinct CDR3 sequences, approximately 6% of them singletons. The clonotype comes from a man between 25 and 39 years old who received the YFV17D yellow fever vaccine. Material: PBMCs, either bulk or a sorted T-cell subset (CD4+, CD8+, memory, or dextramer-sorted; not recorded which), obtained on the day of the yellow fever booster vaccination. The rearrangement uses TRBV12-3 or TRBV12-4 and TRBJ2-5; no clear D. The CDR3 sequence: CASSSSHGVETQYF. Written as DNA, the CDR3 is TGTGCCAGCAGCTCCTCCCACGGAGTCGAGACCCAGTACTTC.